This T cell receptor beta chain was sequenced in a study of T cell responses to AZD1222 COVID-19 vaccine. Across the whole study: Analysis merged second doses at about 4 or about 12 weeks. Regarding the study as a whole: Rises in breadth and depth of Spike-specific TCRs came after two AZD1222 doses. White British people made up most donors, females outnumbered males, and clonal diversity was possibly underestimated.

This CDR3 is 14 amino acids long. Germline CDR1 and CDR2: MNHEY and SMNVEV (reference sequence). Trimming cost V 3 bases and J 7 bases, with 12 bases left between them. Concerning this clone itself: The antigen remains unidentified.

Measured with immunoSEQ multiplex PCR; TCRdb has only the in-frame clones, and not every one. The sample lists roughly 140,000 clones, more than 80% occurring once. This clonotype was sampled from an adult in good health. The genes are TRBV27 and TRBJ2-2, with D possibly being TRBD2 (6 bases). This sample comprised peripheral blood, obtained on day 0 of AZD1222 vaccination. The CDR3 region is CASSLAGSRGELFF. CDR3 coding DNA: TGTGCCAGCAGTTTGGCGGGATCTCGCGGGGAGCTGTTTTTT.